The 11 T cell receptor beta chains presented below share a single source sample, sequenced in a study of blood T cell repertoires in COVID-19. Clones were read by immunoSEQ multiplex PCR, and TCRdb kept only the in-frame ones, dropping some. The table includes under 200,000 clones, roughly four fifths detected once. Sequencing was performed on peripheral blood. Source of these receptors: a woman in her twenties or thirties with acute or convalescent COVID-19.

The rearrangement uses TRBV28 and TRBJ1-2; perhaps TRBD1 as D (6 bases). The CDR3 runs to 15 residues. V was clipped by 5 bases and J by 4 bases, with 17 bases between them. Germline CDR1 MDHEN, CDR2 SYDVKM. The CDR3 loop reads CASSGWTVGRYGYTF. The CDR3 nucleotides read TGTGCCAGCAGTGGTTGGACAGTGGGGCGCTATGGCTACACCTTC.

The rearrangement links TRBV28 to TRBJ1-3; D not certain. The CDR3 loop spans 16 amino acids. Per germline, CDR1 MDHEN and CDR2 SYDVKM. V shed 2 bases and J shed 4 bases, with 15 bases lying between them. CDR3 sequence: CASSLDRLWAGNTIYF. The CDR3 DNA follows: TGTGCCAGCAGTTTAGATCGTCTTTGGGCGGGAAACACCATATATTTT.

V is TRBV29-1 and J is TRBJ1-2; D gene uncertain. This CDR3 is built from 10 residues. Germline CDR1 is SQVTM and CDR2 is ANQGSEA. V was pared by 5 bases and J by 7 bases, with 8 bases between. The CDR3 DNA is TGCAGCGTTTCTGGGAGTGGCTACACCTTC. Protein product: CSVSGSGYTF.

The rearrangement uses TRBV7-6 and TRBJ1-6; 7 bases map to TRBD1. With 1 base clipped from V and 7 bases from J, the junction kept 7 bases outside the gene matches. The CDR3 runs to 16 residues. Germline V CDR1 and CDR2: SGHVS, FNYEAQ. The CDR3 region is CASSLDSGGWNSPLHF. The CDR3 DNA is TGTGCCAGCAGCTTAGATTCAGGGGGTTGGAATTCACCCCTCCACTTT.

The J gene is TRBJ2-5, the V gene TRBV2, with D possibly being TRBD2 (5 bases). The CDR3 extends over 13 amino acids. Deletions cut 2 bases from V and 5 bases from J, with 9 bases between. In germline, CDR1 is SNHLY, CDR2 FYNNEI. The CDR3 DNA reads as TGTGCCAGCAGTGAACAACTAGGCGAGACCCAGTACTTC. Protein: CASSEQLGETQYF.

J is TRBJ1-2 and V is TRBV27; 10 nucleotides align to TRBD1. V was clipped by 10 bases and J by 11 bases; unmatched bases: 10. The germline V gene encodes CDR1 MNHEY and CDR2 SMNVEV (reference sequence). The CDR3 runs 12 residues. CDR3 region: CATSPGQGSYTF. For the CDR3, the DNA is TGTGCCACCTCTCCGGGACAGGGGAGTTACACCTTC.

The rearrangement joins TRBV7-5 to TRBJ2-2; TRBD2, as called in the table, went unchecked against the DNA. TRBV7-5 is deemed a pseudogene. The CDR3 runs 17 residues. This CDR3 reads CARSLSRLVANTGELFF. The DNA for the CDR3 is TGTGCCAGAAGCTTAAGTAGACTAGTCGCGAACACCGGGGAGCTGTTTTTT.

CDR3 protein: CASSARGQDYGYTF. DNA for the CDR3: TGCGCCAGCAGCGCCAGAGGACAGGACTATGGCTACACCTTC. J is TRBJ1-2 and V is TRBV5-1, with TRBD1 matching over 7 bases. From germline, CDR1 is SGHRS and CDR2 YFSETQ. This CDR3 is 14 amino acids long. Trimming removed 4 bases from V and 3 bases from J; junction bases left unmatched: 6.

This clone was recorded once. The chain links TRBV6-2 or TRBV6-3 to TRBJ1-1; possible D gene TRBD1, 5 bases. Germline CDR1 MNHEY, CDR2 SVGEGT. The CDR3 length is 15 residues. V lost 5 bases, J lost 1 base, and 14 bases lay in between. DNA of the CDR3: TGTGCCAGCAGTAGTGGGGGGGATAGGAACACTGAAGCTTTCTTT. This codes for CASSSGGDRNTEAFF.

This clone was counted only a few times. V usage is TRBV30 and J usage is TRBJ1-1, with D hard to call. From germline, CDR1 is GTSNPN and CDR2 SVGIG (reference sequence). The CDR3 totals 13 residues. V was clipped by 8 bases and J by 4 bases, with 17 bases between them. CDR3 in amino acids: CAQQLRHGTEAFF. CDR3 DNA: TGTGCCCAGCAACTGAGACACGGCACTGAAGCTTTCTTT.

The chain employs TRBV2 and TRBJ2-7, with 8 bases that match TRBD1. CDR3 length: 16 amino acids. CDR1 is SNHLY, CDR2 FYNNEI, per germline. The V gene end was trimmed by 4 bases and the J gene end by 3 bases; junction bases not matched to a gene: 11. CDR3 residues: CASSGPTGAGLYEQYF. The DNA for the CDR3 is TGTGCCAGCAGTGGACCGACAGGGGCCGGACTCTACGAGCAGTACTTC.